These 27 T cell receptor beta chains were sequenced from one sample in a study of type 1 regulatory T cells. TCRdb re-called the reads through MiXCR, storing one row per CDR3 protein. The sample carries about 60,000 distinct CDR3 sequences, 62% recorded once. These TCRs are of unknown antigen specificity. Sequenced sample: cultured non-Tr1 T cells, either the whole culture or a sorted T cell fraction (not recorded which). The receptors originated from a human donor in good health.

This clonotype showed up just once. The chain combines TRBV20-1 with TRBJ2-1; TRBD2 matches 12 bases. Germline assignment: CDR1 DFQATT and CDR2 SNEGSKA (reference sequence). This CDR3 comprises 15 residues. J lost 3 bases, V lost 2 bases, and 2 bases had no gene match. Here the CDR3 reads CSARRLAGVYNEQFF. Here the CDR3 DNA reads TGCAGTGCTAGAAGACTAGCGGGAGTCTACAATGAGCAGTTCTTC.

The V gene is TRBV4-3, the J gene TRBJ2-2; maybe TRBD2 (6 bases). The CDR3 is made up of 15 amino acids. In germline, CDR1 is LGHNA, CDR2 YSLEER. V shed 4 bases and J shed 4 bases, with 13 bases lying between them. This CDR3 reads CASSLFPGGTGELFF. The CDR3 DNA reads TGCGCCAGCAGCCTCTTCCCCGGGGGCACCGGGGAGCTGTTTTTT.

The chain employs TRBV18 and TRBJ1-3; perhaps TRBD1 as D (5 bases). With 6 bases removed from V and 0 bases from J, the gap between germline ends came to 9 bases. The CDR3 runs to 14 residues. Germline CDR1 is KGHSH and CDR2 is LQKENI. The DNA of the CDR3 is TGTGCCAGCTCCCCAGGGAACTCTGGAAACACCATATATTTT. This sequence encodes CASSPGNSGNTIYF.

The V gene is TRBV20-1, the J gene TRBJ2-1, with 9 bases identical to TRBD2. The CDR3 is 20 residues long. Per germline, CDR1 DFQATT and CDR2 SNEGSKA (reference sequence). V was pared by 0 bases and J by 0 bases, with 15 bases of the junction left unmatched. CDR3 coding DNA: TGCAGTGCTAGAGATCTGTTTGCGGGAGGGCCTGAACGCTCCTACAATGAGCAGTTCTTC. It codes for CSARDLFAGGPERSYNEQFF.

The chain carries TRBV6-5 and TRBJ1-6, with TRBD1 identical over 8 bases. With V trimmed by 8 bases and J by 6 bases, 9 bases remained unmatched. The length of the CDR3 is 15 residues. Germline V gene lookup returns CDR1 MNHEY and CDR2 SVGAGI. The CDR3 spells CASGWTGFTNSPLHF. The CDR3 DNA reads as TGTGCCAGCGGCTGGACAGGGTTTACTAATTCACCCCTCCACTTT.

This chain joins TRBV12-3 or TRBV12-4 and TRBJ1-2, with D possibly matching TRBD1 (6 bases). Trimming took off 7 bases at V and 0 bases at J, with 12 bases between the two ends. This CDR3 has 14 residues. The CDR3, as DNA: TGTGCCAGCACCCGGGACAACGCTAACTATGGCTACACCTTC. Translation gives CASTRDNANYGYTF.

This clonotype came up a few times. V is TRBV7-2 and J is TRBJ2-3; perhaps TRBD2 as D (6 bases). With 2 bases removed from V and 1 base from J, the gap between germline ends came to 10 bases. The germline V gene encodes CDR1 SGHTA and CDR2 FQGNSA. There are 15 residues in the CDR3. CDR3 nucleotide sequence: TGTGCCAGCAGCTTACAGAGCGGGCGCACAGATACGCAGTATTTT. Its protein is CASSLQSGRTDTQYF.

The chain combines TRBV5-1 with TRBJ1-1, with D possibly TRBD1 on 5 matching bases. CDR3 length: 13 amino acids. In germline, CDR1 is SGHRS, CDR2 YFSETQ. The germline V and J ends were trimmed by 0 bases and 4 bases, with 7 bases remaining between them. The chain's CDR3 is CASSLAGATEAFF. The CDR3 coding sequence is TGCGCCAGCAGCTTGGCCGGGGCCACTGAAGCTTTCTTT.

The rearrangement uses TRBV24-1 and TRBJ2-5, with 7 bases that match TRBD2. Germline V gene sequence: CDR1 KGHDR, CDR2 SFDVKD. The CDR3 has 13 amino acids. Trimming removed 4 bases from V and 4 bases from J; junction bases left unmatched: 2. The CDR3 nucleotides read TGTGCCACCAGTGACGGGGGGACAGAGACCCAGTACTTC. This sequence encodes CATSDGGTETQYF.

This clonotype was observed a handful of times. The J gene is TRBJ2-2, the V gene TRBV15; D gene unclear. The CDR3 is made up of 15 amino acids. Germline CDR1 reads LNHNV; CDR2 reads YYDKDF (reference sequence). The V gene lost 0 bases and the J gene lost 4 bases, with 9 bases spanning the gap. The CDR3 DNA reads as TGTGCCACCAGCAGAGATCAGTTAGGCACCGGGGAGCTGTTTTTT. It codes for CATSRDQLGTGELFF. The full variable domain, rest sourced from reference TRBV15 and TRBJ2-2, is DAMVIQNPRYQVTQFGKPVTLSCSQTLNHNVMYWYQQKSSQAPKLLFHYYDKDFNNEADTPDNFQSRRPNTSFCFLDIRSPGLGDTAMYLCATSRDQLGTGELFFGEGSRLTVL.

The chain joins TRBV5-5 to TRBJ2-1; no firm D call. The CDR3 runs to 15 residues. Between the trimmed V and J ends, which lost 3 bases and 0 bases, there was a span of 10 bases. Germline V gene lookup returns CDR1 SGHKS and CDR2 YYEKEE (reference sequence). CDR3 nucleotides: TGTGCCAGCAGCTCAAGCCTAAGCTCCTACAATGAGCAGTTCTTC. Its translation is CASSSSLSSYNEQFF.

This clonotype came up a few times. The CDR3 nucleotides read TGTGCCACCAGTGATCCTCCGGGACAGGGGGTAAAGGACAATGAGCAGTTCTTC. This translates into CATSDPPGQGVKDNEQFF. The rearrangement links TRBV24-1 to TRBJ2-1, with 11 bases matching TRBD1. This CDR3 contains 18 residues. Trimming took 3 bases from V and 5 from J; bases not matched to a gene: 11. The germline CDR1 and CDR2 sequences are KGHDR and SFDVKD.

This clonotype was recorded once. The chain couples TRBV7-9 to TRBJ2-1, with 7 bases matching TRBD2. The CDR3 has 17 amino acids. V lost 3 bases to trimming and J lost 5 bases; unmatched junction nucleotides: 13. The germline CDR1 and CDR2 sequences are SEHNR and FQNEAQ (reference sequence). CDR3 amino acids: CASSFSLGRDYNNEQFF. In DNA, the CDR3 is TGTGCCAGCAGCTTCTCCCTGGGCCGGGACTATAACAATGAGCAGTTCTTC.

V gene TRBV7-6 combines with J gene TRBJ1-6, with D unresolved. V was clipped by 1 base and J by 9 bases, with 16 bases between them. This CDR3 has 16 residues. CDR1 SGHVS and CDR2 FNYEAQ come from the germline V gene. The CDR3 protein is CASSLVADGGLSPLHF. In DNA, the CDR3 is TGTGCCAGCAGCTTAGTCGCGGACGGCGGACTTTCACCCCTCCACTTT.

The chain uses TRBV4-2 and TRBJ2-3; no firm D call. The V gene lost 1 base and the J gene lost 5 bases, with 13 bases spanning the gap. The V gene's germline CDR1 is LGHNA and CDR2 YNFKEQ. The CDR3 length is 15 residues. CDR3 DNA sequence: TGTGCCAGCAGCCAAGTTCGTAAGAAGGAAGATACGCAGTATTTT. Translating it yields CASSQVRKKEDTQYF.

Comments on this clonotype: A junction end diverges from the germline sequence, so it may reflect a read error. V usage is TRBV12-3 or TRBV12-4 and J usage is TRBJ2-1, with D perhaps TRBD1 (5 bases). The CDR3 extends over 13 amino acids. The CDR3 here is CAIQGVSVNEQFF. The CDR3 DNA sequence: TGTGCTATCCAAGGGGTCTCGGTGAATGAGCAGTTCTTT.

The J gene is TRBJ2-1, the V gene TRBV7-9, with 11 bases identical to TRBD2. The CDR3 loop spans 16 amino acids. Germline values: CDR1 SEHNR, CDR2 FQNEAQ (reference sequence). The junction had 12 bases not matched to a gene; V was cut back by 5 bases and J by 9 bases. CDR3 coding DNA: TGTGCCAGCAGCCCACTTAGCGGGAGGGCCGCGAGTGAGCAGTTCTTC. It is translated as CASSPLSGRAASEQFF.

This clonotype was detected a few times. The CDR3 DNA reads as TGTGCCAGCGTTAGCGGGAGGGGGCAAGATGAGCAGTTCTTC. Protein: CASVSGRGQDEQFF. J is TRBJ2-1 and V is TRBV12-3 or TRBV12-4; TRBD2 matches at 11 bases. The CDR3 is made up of 14 amino acids. Trimming at V came to 8 bases and at J to 8 bases, leaving 8 bases not matched to a gene.

V and J are TRBV7-2 and TRBJ2-7; 16 bases are a match to TRBD2. Trimming at V came to 5 bases and at J to 4 bases, leaving 8 bases not matched to a gene. Per the germline V gene, CDR1 is SGHTA and CDR2 is FQGNSA. The CDR3 is made up of 17 amino acids. CDR3 sequence reads: CASSLGLAGGIGYEQYF. In nucleotides, the CDR3 is TGTGCCAGCAGCCTGGGACTAGCGGGAGGGATAGGGTACGAGCAGTACTTC.

This clonotype was counted at least ten times. The chain employs TRBV11-2 and TRBJ2-1, with 7 bases lining up with TRBD2. Germline V gene data show CDR1 as SGHAT and CDR2 as FQNNGV. The CDR3 is 15 amino acids. Trimming took 5 bases from V and 8 from J; bases not matched to a gene: 12. CDR3 sequence (DNA): TGTGCCAGCAGCCCTAGGGGAGGGCTAACGGATGAGCAGTTCTTC. Its translation is CASSPRGGLTDEQFF.

This sequence joins TRBV12-3 or TRBV12-4 and TRBJ1-1; a weak D match, TRBD1 (5 bases). The CDR3 sequence is 14 residues long. V was shortened by 4 bases and J by 1 base, with 10 bases between the two germline ends. The CDR3 DNA reads TGTGCCAGCAGTTCAGGGCGGGGGAACACTGAAGCTTTCTTT. Protein sequence: CASSSGRGNTEAFF.

This clonotype was seen only a few times. In nucleotides, the CDR3 is TGTGCCAGCGACGGGACTAGCGGCAGCACTGAGCAGTTCTTC. Translation: CASDGTSGSTEQFF. The chain combines TRBV3-1 with TRBJ2-1; 11 positions agree with TRBD2. The CDR3 spans 14 residues. Germline V gene sequence: CDR1 LGHDT, CDR2 YNNKEL (reference sequence). J gave up 9 bases and V 8 bases, and 9 bases lay outside the gene matches.

The rearrangement uses TRBV20-1 and TRBJ2-1, with 7 bases matching TRBD2. The junction had 10 bases not matched to a gene; V was cut back by 4 bases and J by 7 bases. Germline loops: CDR1 DFQATT, CDR2 SNEGSKA (reference sequence). This CDR3 contains 14 residues. This chain's CDR3 is CSANRASGNNEQFF. DNA of the CDR3: TGCAGTGCTAATAGGGCTAGCGGAAATAATGAGCAGTTCTTC.

This rearrangement joins TRBV28 to TRBJ1-5, with a possible D match to TRBD1 (5 bases). The V end was cut by 10 bases, the J end by 0 bases, with 19 bases between. The length of the CDR3 is 16 residues. Per the germline V gene, CDR1 is MDHEN and CDR2 is SYDVKM. The CDR3 coding sequence is TGTGCCATAAGGCGGGGGGGGAGTTATAGCAATCAGCCCCAGCATTTT. Encoded protein: CAIRRGGSYSNQPQHF.

This clonotype was observed a few times. The chain links TRBV19 to TRBJ2-7; D uncertain. V was trimmed by 4 bases and J by 0 bases, leaving 1 base between them. Germline loops: CDR1 LNHDA, CDR2 SQIVND (reference sequence). This CDR3 spans 11 amino acids. The CDR3 loop is CASSNSYEQYF. The CDR3, as DNA: TGTGCCAGTAGTAACTCCTACGAGCAGTACTTC.

The V gene is TRBV15, the J gene TRBJ1-2; 7 bases align to TRBD1. CDR1 and CDR2 from the germline V gene are LNHNV and YYDKDF (reference sequence). J was trimmed by 6 bases and V by 0 bases; bases with no gene match: 10. The CDR3 has 16 amino acids. The CDR3 sequence is CATSRDVAAGQDGYTF. Here the CDR3 DNA reads TGTGCCACCAGCAGAGATGTGGCCGCCGGACAGGATGGCTACACCTTC. Combining the CDR3 with reference TRBV15 and TRBJ1-2 gives the whole variable domain DAMVIQNPRYQVTQFGKPVTLSCSQTLNHNVMYWYQQKSSQAPKLLFHYYDKDFNNEADTPDNFQSRRPNTSFCFLDIRSPGLGDTAMYLCATSRDVAAGQDGYTFGSGTRLTVV.

This chain links TRBV5-1 with TRBJ1-1; D not certain. Between the trimmed V and J ends, which lost 0 bases and 8 bases, there was a span of 14 bases. The CDR3 is 14 residues long. CDR1 is SGHRS, CDR2 YFSETQ, per germline. CDR3: CASSLDRRVREAFF. In DNA form, the CDR3 reads TGCGCCAGCAGCTTGGATCGTCGGGTCCGGGAAGCTTTCTTT.